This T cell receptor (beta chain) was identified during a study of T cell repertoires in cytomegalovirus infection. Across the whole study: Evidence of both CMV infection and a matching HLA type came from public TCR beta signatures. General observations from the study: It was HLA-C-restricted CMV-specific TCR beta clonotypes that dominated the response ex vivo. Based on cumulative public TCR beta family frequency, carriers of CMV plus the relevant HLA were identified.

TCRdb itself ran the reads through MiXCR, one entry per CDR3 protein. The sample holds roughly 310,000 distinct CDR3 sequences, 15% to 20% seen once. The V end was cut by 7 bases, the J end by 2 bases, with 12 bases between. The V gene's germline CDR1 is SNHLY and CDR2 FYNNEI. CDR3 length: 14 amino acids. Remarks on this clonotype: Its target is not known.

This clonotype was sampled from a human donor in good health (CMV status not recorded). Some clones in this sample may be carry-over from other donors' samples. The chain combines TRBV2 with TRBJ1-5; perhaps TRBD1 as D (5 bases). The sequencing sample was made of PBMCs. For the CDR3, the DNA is TGTGCCAGCAATCCAGGGAGAGGCAATCAGCCCCAGCATTTT. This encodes CASNPGRGNQPQHF.